The 18 T cell receptor beta chains presented below share a single source sample, sequenced in a study of T cell changes during pregnancy in multiple sclerosis. The repertoire was sequenced with immunoSEQ multiplex PCR; TCRdb's copy has only in-frame clones and lacks some. The table has around 60,000 clones, about 90% seen once. This specimen was peripheral blood, taken in the second trimester of pregnancy. The source of these receptors is a female donor in good health, enrolled as a control in a pregnancy study.

The chain carries TRBV6-1 and TRBJ1-1, with a possible D match to TRBD1 (5 bases). The length of the CDR3 is 14 residues. CDR1 MNHNS and CDR2 SASEGT come from the germline V gene. Trimming left V 3 bases short and J 6 bases short, with 14 bases between. CDR3 sequence reads: CASSDLGGYPEAFF. The CDR3 DNA is TGTGCCAGCAGTGATTTGGGGGGGTATCCTGAAGCTTTCTTT.

This clone was observed a single time. CDR3 nucleotides: TGTGCCAGCAGCTCCATTTACACTGAAGCTTTCTTT. Encoded protein: CASSSIYTEAFF. The chain links TRBV7-9 to TRBJ1-1, with D uncertain. The length of the CDR3 is 12 residues. Germline V gene lookup returns CDR1 SEHNR and CDR2 FQNEAQ (reference sequence). V was clipped by 4 bases and J by 3 bases, with 6 bases between them.

This chain joins TRBV1 and TRBJ2-2; TRBD2 was called by the table and not checked on the DNA. TRBV1 corresponds to a pseudogene. The CDR3 contains 16 residues. In DNA, the CDR3 is TGCACCAGCAGCCAAGATCTAGCGGGAGATACCGGGGAGCTGTTTTTT. Its protein product is CTSSQDLAGDTGELFF.

This chain connects TRBV5-4 to TRBJ2-7; the D gene is possibly TRBD2 (6 bases). Trimming removed 2 bases at V and 1 base at J, with 10 bases between. This CDR3 comprises 14 residues. CDR1 and CDR2 (germline): SGHNT, YYREEE (reference sequence). The CDR3 loop is CASSFGGASYEQYF. The CDR3 coding sequence is TGTGCCAGCAGCTTCGGCGGGGCGTCCTACGAGCAGTACTTC.

This chain connects TRBV19 to TRBJ1-1; tentatively, D is TRBD1 (6 bases). The CDR3 is made up of 16 amino acids. Trimming pared 2 bases from V and 5 bases from J, leaving 18 bases between. Germline V CDR1 and CDR2: LNHDA, SQIVND (reference sequence). As DNA, the CDR3 is TGTGCCAGTAGTATATACCCCACTAAGGGGGTGACTGAAGCTTTCTTT. This gives the protein CASSIYPTKGVTEAFF. The full variable domain, rest sourced from reference TRBV19 and TRBJ1-1, is DGGITQSPKYLFRKEGQNVTLSCEQNLNHDAMYWYRQDPGQGLRLIYYSQIVNDFQKGDIAEGYSVSREKKESFPLTVTSAQKNPTAFYLCASSIYPTKGVTEAFFGQGTRLTVV.

The V gene is TRBV9, the J gene TRBJ2-3; 7 bases are shared with TRBD2. CDR1 is SGDLS, CDR2 YYNGEE, per germline. This CDR3 comprises 16 residues. V shed 5 bases, J shed 2 bases, and the junction held 11 bases outside the gene matches. This chain's CDR3 is CASSSIGRVSTDTQYF. The CDR3 DNA reads as TGTGCCAGCAGTAGCATTGGGAGGGTATCCACAGATACGCAGTATTTT.

The chain has TRBV7-3 and TRBJ2-7, with TRBD2 matching over 7 bases. Per the germline V gene, CDR1 is SGHTA and CDR2 is FQGTGA. This CDR3 comprises 15 residues. The trim removed 3 bases at V and 1 base at J, leaving 6 bases unmatched. The CDR3 reads CASSLIPAGSYEQYF. DNA of the CDR3: TGTGCCAGCAGCTTGATCCCAGCGGGATCCTACGAGCAGTACTTC.

The chain carries TRBV9 and TRBJ2-3, with 7 bases fitting TRBD2. Germline CDR1 and CDR2: SGDLS and YYNGEE. The CDR3 has 14 residues. Trimming at V came to 4 bases and at J to 3 bases, leaving 5 bases not matched to a gene. In DNA form, the CDR3 reads TGTGCCAGCAGCTCCCTAGCGGCTACAGATACGCAGTATTTT. Protein sequence: CASSSLAATDTQYF. Filled out from reference TRBV9 and TRBJ2-3, the complete variable domain reads DSGVTQTPKHLITATGQRVTLRCSPRSGDLSVYWYQQSLDQGLQFLIQYYNGEERAKGNILERFSAQQFPDLHSELNLSSLELGDSALYFCASSSLAATDTQYFGPGTRLTVL.

V is TRBV15 and J is TRBJ1-5, with a possible D match to TRBD1 (5 bases). Germline lookup yields CDR1 LNHNV and CDR2 YYDKDF (reference sequence). With 0 bases removed from V and 9 bases from J, the gap between germline ends came to 12 bases. The CDR3 loop spans 14 amino acids. This chain's CDR3 is CATSREPGLGPQHF. In DNA form, the CDR3 reads TGTGCCACCAGCAGAGAGCCAGGGTTAGGGCCCCAGCATTTT.

V is TRBV6-6 and J is TRBJ1-1, with D possibly being TRBD1 (6 bases). Trimming cost V 2 bases and J 3 bases, with 10 bases left between them. This CDR3 is 14 amino acids long. The germline V gene encodes CDR1 MNHNY and CDR2 SVGAGI (reference sequence). CDR3 residues: CASSYQGHYTEAFF. The CDR3, as DNA: TGTGCCAGCAGTTACCAGGGACACTACACTGAAGCTTTCTTT.

V and J are TRBV5-1 and TRBJ2-3, with 8 bases fitting TRBD2. CDR1 is SGHRS and CDR2 is YFSETQ in the germline V gene. V was clipped by 2 bases and J by 6 bases; unmatched bases: 5. The CDR3 runs to 14 residues. This CDR3 is CASSFPGRVDTQYF. The CDR3, as DNA: TGCGCCAGCAGCTTTCCCGGGAGGGTGGATACGCAGTATTTT.

The chain uses TRBV7-9 and TRBJ2-5; TRBD2 is a possible D gene (6 bases). Germline V gene lookup returns CDR1 SEHNR and CDR2 FQNEAQ (reference sequence). This CDR3 has 13 residues. V was clipped by 4 bases and J by 4 bases, with 10 bases between them. CDR3 protein: CASSSRRGETQYF. The CDR3 DNA reads as TGTGCCAGCAGCTCCCGGCGGGGAGAGACCCAGTACTTC.

The V and J genes are TRBV5-4 and TRBJ2-5; 8 bases are a match to TRBD2. In germline, CDR1 is SGHNT, CDR2 YYREEE (reference sequence). This CDR3 comprises 14 residues. The V gene end was trimmed by 6 bases and the J gene end by 5 bases; junction bases not matched to a gene: 9. CDR3 in amino acids: CASTTGGAGETQYF. CDR3 coding DNA: TGTGCCAGCACCACCGGGGGGGCGGGGGAGACCCAGTACTTC.

CDR3 amino acids: CASSPDRGSNQPQHF. The DNA of the CDR3 is TGTGCCAGCAGCCCGGACAGGGGTAGCAATCAGCCCCAGCATTTT. The chain has TRBV7-9 and TRBJ1-5; TRBD1 matches 9 bases. Germline V gives CDR1 SEHNR, CDR2 FQNEAQ (reference sequence). This CDR3 contains 15 residues. J was trimmed by 0 bases and V by 5 bases; bases with no gene match: 2.

This clone was picked up one time. The rearrangement links TRBV5-4 to TRBJ2-1; 10 bases agree with TRBD2. Unmatched junction bases numbered 8, after V lost 0 bases and J lost 5 bases. Germline loops: CDR1 SGHNT, CDR2 YYREEE (reference sequence). CDR3 length: 17 amino acids. The CDR3 DNA follows: TGTGCCAGCAGCTTGGGGGGCCTAGCGGGAGAGGACAATGAGCAGTTCTTC. It codes for CASSLGGLAGEDNEQFF.

This clone was counted a single time. The chain has TRBV5-4 and TRBJ1-6; tentatively, D is TRBD1 (6 bases). Trimming removed 3 bases at V and 8 bases at J, with 9 bases between. This CDR3 comprises 13 residues. Germline V CDR1 and CDR2: SGHNT, YYREEE (reference sequence). The CDR3 loop reads CASSSPGDSPLHF. The CDR3 DNA sequence: TGTGCCAGCAGCTCTCCAGGGGATTCACCCCTCCACTTT. Full variable domain (outside the CDR3, taken from reference TRBV5-4 and TRBJ1-6): ETGVTQSPTHLIKTRGQQVTLRCSSQSGHNTVSWYQQALGQGPQFIFQYYREEENGRGNFPPRFSGLQFPNYSSELNVNALELDDSALYLCASSSPGDSPLHFGNGTRLTVT.

The rearrangement links TRBV7-9 to TRBJ1-1; 7 bases align to TRBD1. Germline V gives CDR1 SEHNR, CDR2 FQNEAQ (reference sequence). After removal of 1 base from V and 1 base from J, the junction contained 9 bases not matched to a gene. The CDR3 sequence is 17 residues long. CDR3 amino acids: CASSLGRSGTENTEAFF. The CDR3 bases are TGTGCCAGCAGCTTAGGGCGCTCCGGGACAGAGAACACTGAAGCTTTCTTT.

The rearrangement uses TRBV11-2 and TRBJ2-7, with 10 bases that match TRBD2. The J segment lost 2 bases and the V segment lost 8 bases, leaving 6 bases of the junction unmatched. CDR3 length: 14 residues. From germline, CDR1 is SGHAT and CDR2 FQNNGV. In DNA, the CDR3 is TGTGCCAGCTGGGTGGGACTAGCGCCCTACGAGCAGTACTTC. This sequence encodes CASWVGLAPYEQYF.